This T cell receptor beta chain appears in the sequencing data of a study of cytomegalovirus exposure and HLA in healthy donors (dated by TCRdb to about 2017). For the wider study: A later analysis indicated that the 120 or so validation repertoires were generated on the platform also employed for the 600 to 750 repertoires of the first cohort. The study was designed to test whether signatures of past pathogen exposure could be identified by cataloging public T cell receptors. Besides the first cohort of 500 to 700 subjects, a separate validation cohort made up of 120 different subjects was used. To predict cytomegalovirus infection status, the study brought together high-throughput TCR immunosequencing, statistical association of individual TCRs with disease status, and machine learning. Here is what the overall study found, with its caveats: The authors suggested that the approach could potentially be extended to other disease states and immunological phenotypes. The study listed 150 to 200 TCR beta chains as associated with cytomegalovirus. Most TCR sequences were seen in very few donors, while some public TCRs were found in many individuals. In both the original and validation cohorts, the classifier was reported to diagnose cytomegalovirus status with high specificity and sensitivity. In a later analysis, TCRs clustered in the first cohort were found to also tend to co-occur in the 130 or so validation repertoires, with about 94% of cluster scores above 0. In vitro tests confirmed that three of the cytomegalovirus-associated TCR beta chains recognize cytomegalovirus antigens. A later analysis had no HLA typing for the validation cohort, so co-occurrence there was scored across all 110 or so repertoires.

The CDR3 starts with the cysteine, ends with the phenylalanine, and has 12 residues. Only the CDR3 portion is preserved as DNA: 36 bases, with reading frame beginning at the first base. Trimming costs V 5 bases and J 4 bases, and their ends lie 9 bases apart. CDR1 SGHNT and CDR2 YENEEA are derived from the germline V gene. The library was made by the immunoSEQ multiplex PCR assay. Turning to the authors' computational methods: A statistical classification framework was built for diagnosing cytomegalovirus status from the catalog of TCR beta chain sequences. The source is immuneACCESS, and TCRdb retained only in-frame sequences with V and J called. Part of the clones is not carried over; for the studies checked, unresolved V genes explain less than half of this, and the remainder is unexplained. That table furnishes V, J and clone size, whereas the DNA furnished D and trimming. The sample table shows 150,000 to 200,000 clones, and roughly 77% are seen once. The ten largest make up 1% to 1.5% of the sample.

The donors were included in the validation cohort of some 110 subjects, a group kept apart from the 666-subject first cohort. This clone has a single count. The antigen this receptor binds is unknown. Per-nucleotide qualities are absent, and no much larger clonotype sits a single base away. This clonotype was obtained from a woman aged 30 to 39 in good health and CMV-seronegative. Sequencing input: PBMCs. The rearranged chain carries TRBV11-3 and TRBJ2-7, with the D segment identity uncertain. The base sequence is TGTGCCAGCAGCAGCGACTCATACGAGCAGTACTTC. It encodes CASSSDSYEQYF.